This paragraph reports one TCR beta chain. As yet, its antigen is unknown. Each person with ophthalmopathy scored at least 3 on the Clinical Activity Score, reached NOSPECS grade 4 or higher, and had been ill under 3 months. Diagnosis relied on clinical symptoms, serum thyroxine and TRAb, thyroid ultrasound and orbital computed tomography. This CDR3 has 18 amino acids. CDR1 SEHNR and CDR2 FQNEAQ come from the germline V gene (reference sequence). The ends lost 4 bases at V and 3 bases at J; junction bases unmatched: 13. RNA transcripts were the template for amplifying TCR beta CDR3 regions. HTBI primers were used for first-round RT-PCR of the TCR CDR3. TCRdb used MiXCR to reprocess the multiplex PCR reads, holding one entry per CDR3 protein. Here the sample spans more than 350,000 distinct CDR3 sequences, 13% to 15% being singletons. This entry is derived from a study of T cells in Graves' hyperthyroidism and ophthalmopathy. Study-wide points: Through a model of 13 V-J features, ophthalmopathy was separated from stable hyperthyroidism.

The sequencing sample was made of blood. The rearrangement joins TRBV7-9 to TRBJ2-3, with 10 bases matching TRBD2. This receptor was obtained from a woman aged 55-69 years with Graves' ophthalmopathy. The CDR3 nucleotides read TGTGCCAGCAGCTCCACTCAACTAGCGGGGCATGGGACAGATACGCAGTATTTT. Protein product: CASSSTQLAGHGTDTQYF.